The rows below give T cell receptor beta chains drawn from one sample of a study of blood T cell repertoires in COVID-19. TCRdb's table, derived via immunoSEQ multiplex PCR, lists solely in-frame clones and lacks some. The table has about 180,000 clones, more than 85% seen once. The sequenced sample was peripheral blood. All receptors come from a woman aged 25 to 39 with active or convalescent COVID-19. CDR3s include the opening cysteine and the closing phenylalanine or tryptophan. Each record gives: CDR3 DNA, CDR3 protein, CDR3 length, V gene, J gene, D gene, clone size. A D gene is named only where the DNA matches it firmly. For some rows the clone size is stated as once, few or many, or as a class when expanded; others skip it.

CDR3nt: TGTGCCAGCAGCCGGGACTCCGCGATGTTTTTT
CDR3aa: CASSRDSAMFF
len: 11
v_gene: TRBV6-2/TRBV6-3
j_gene: TRBJ2-2
d_gene: -
abundance: -

CDR3nt: TGTGCCAGTAGTATAGCAACACTAGCGGGGGCGGCAGATACGCAGTATTTT
CDR3aa: CASSIATLAGAADTQYF
len: 17
v_gene: TRBV19
j_gene: TRBJ2-3
d_gene: TRBD2
abundance: -

CDR3nt: TGTGCCAGCAGTTACACAGGGCGGGACTATGGCTACACCTTC
CDR3aa: CASSYTGRDYGYTF
len: 14
v_gene: TRBV6-5
j_gene: TRBJ1-2
d_gene: -
abundance: few

CDR3nt: TGCGCCAGCAGCTTGGGACAGGGGGTTATCCAAGAGACCCAGTACTTC
CDR3aa: CASSLGQGVIQETQYF
len: 16
v_gene: TRBV5-1
j_gene: TRBJ2-5
d_gene: TRBD1
abundance: once

CDR3nt: TGTGCCAGCAGCTGGACAGGGGGTGGCACTGAAGCTTTCTTT
CDR3aa: CASSWTGGGTEAFF
len: 14
v_gene: TRBV11-3
j_gene: TRBJ1-1
d_gene: TRBD1
abundance: -

CDR3nt: TGTGCCAGCAGTTTATCGTGGAGGGTAGACTCACCCCTCCACTTT
CDR3aa: CASSLSWRVDSPLHF
len: 15
v_gene: TRBV27
j_gene: TRBJ1-6
d_gene: -
abundance: -

CDR3nt: TGTGCCAGCAGGCTTGGGACAGGGGCCTACGAGCAGTACTTC
CDR3aa: CASRLGTGAYEQYF
len: 14
v_gene: TRBV27
j_gene: TRBJ2-7
d_gene: TRBD1
abundance: -

CDR3nt: TGTGCCACCAGCAGAGATCAGGTTGGAGCAGGGGGCCCCTACGAGCAGTACTTC
CDR3aa: CATSRDQVGAGGPYEQYF
len: 18
v_gene: TRBV15
j_gene: TRBJ2-7
d_gene: TRBD1
abundance: -

CDR3nt: TGTGCCAGCAGCCAAGATTTCCGACTAGCGGGAGCGTCCGGGGAGCTGTTTTTT
CDR3aa: CASSQDFRLAGASGELFF
len: 18
v_gene: TRBV3-1/TRBV3-2
j_gene: TRBJ2-2
d_gene: TRBD2
abundance: -

CDR3nt: TGTGCCAGCAGTTTTACAGGAGTGGACGAGCAGTACTTC
CDR3aa: CASSFTGVDEQYF
len: 13
v_gene: TRBV28
j_gene: TRBJ2-7
d_gene: -
abundance: -

CDR3nt: TGTGCCAGCAGCTTCTTCGGGACAGGGCGGGTGGGATATGGCTACACCTTC
CDR3aa: CASSFFGTGRVGYGYTF
len: 17
v_gene: TRBV13
j_gene: TRBJ1-2
d_gene: TRBD1
abundance: -

CDR3nt: TGTGCCAGCAGCTTGGTTGACTCGAACACTGAAGCTTTCTTT
CDR3aa: CASSLVDSNTEAFF
len: 14
v_gene: TRBV5-4
j_gene: TRBJ1-1
d_gene: -
abundance: -

CDR3nt: TGTGCCAGCAGTGAAGGGGGGGGGAGAGACACCGGGGAGCTGTTTTTT
CDR3aa: CASSEGGGRDTGELFF
len: 16
v_gene: TRBV6-1
j_gene: TRBJ2-2
d_gene: TRBD2
abundance: -

CDR3nt: TGTGCCAGCAGTCCCCGGGGGGCTAGGGCTTTCTTT
CDR3aa: CASSPRGARAFF
len: 12
v_gene: TRBV12-3/TRBV12-4
j_gene: TRBJ1-1
d_gene: -
abundance: few

CDR3nt: TGTGCCAGCAGCCACCTCAGGGAGGATTACGAGCAGTACTTC
CDR3aa: CASSHLREDYEQYF
len: 14
v_gene: TRBV3-1/TRBV3-2
j_gene: TRBJ2-7
d_gene: -
abundance: -

CDR3nt: TGTGCCAGCAGGGGGGACAACGGAAACACCATATATTTT
CDR3aa: CASRGDNGNTIYF
len: 13
v_gene: TRBV2
j_gene: TRBJ1-3
d_gene: -
abundance: -

CDR3nt: TGTGCCAGCAGTCCCGGGGGGAGCCAGGAGACCCAGTACTTC
CDR3aa: CASSPGGSQETQYF
len: 14
v_gene: TRBV6-5
j_gene: TRBJ2-5
d_gene: TRBD2
abundance: -

CDR3nt: TGTGCCAGCAGGATGACAGGGGGCACAGATACGCAGTATTTT
CDR3aa: CASRMTGGTDTQYF
len: 14
v_gene: TRBV2
j_gene: TRBJ2-3
d_gene: TRBD1
abundance: -

CDR3nt: TGTGCCACCCGGGGACTAGCGGGACCCGGCGATGAGCAGTTCTTC
CDR3aa: CATRGLAGPGDEQFF
len: 15
v_gene: TRBV19
j_gene: TRBJ2-1
d_gene: TRBD2
abundance: -

CDR3nt: TGTGCCAGCAGCGGGGGACAGGGAGGGACAGATACGCAGTATTTT
CDR3aa: CASSGGQGGTDTQYF
len: 15
v_gene: TRBV11-3
j_gene: TRBJ2-3
d_gene: TRBD1
abundance: -

CDR3nt: TGTGCCAGCAGTTCCTGGGGCCAGACAGTCAATCAGCCCCAGCATTTT
CDR3aa: CASSSWGQTVNQPQHF
len: 16
v_gene: TRBV27
j_gene: TRBJ1-5
d_gene: -
abundance: -

CDR3nt: TGTGCCAGCAGTTCACCCTTTGGGGCTCTCACAGATACGCAGTATTTT
CDR3aa: CASSSPFGALTDTQYF
len: 16
v_gene: TRBV28
j_gene: TRBJ2-3
d_gene: -
abundance: -

CDR3nt: TGTGCCAGCAGCCATCTTATTCCCGGGACTAGCGGCATCTCTGGGGCCAACGTCCTGACTTTC
CDR3aa: CASSHLIPGTSGISGANVLTF
len: 21
v_gene: TRBV3-1/TRBV3-2
j_gene: TRBJ2-6
d_gene: TRBD2
abundance: once

CDR3nt: TGTGCCAGCAGTGAAACAGATAGCAATCAGCCCCAGCATTTT
CDR3aa: CASSETDSNQPQHF
len: 14
v_gene: TRBV6-4
j_gene: TRBJ1-5
d_gene: -
abundance: few

CDR3nt: TGTGCCAGCAGTCTCTCCCCGAGAGTGAACACTGAAGCTTTCTTT
CDR3aa: CASSLSPRVNTEAFF
len: 15
v_gene: TRBV28
j_gene: TRBJ1-1
d_gene: -
abundance: -

CDR3nt: TGTGCCATCAGTGAGGGTGAGGAAGAGACCCAGTACTTC
CDR3aa: CAISEGEEETQYF
len: 13
v_gene: TRBV10-3
j_gene: TRBJ2-5
d_gene: -
abundance: -

CDR3nt: TGTGCCAGCAGCCACTTCCCACGGGACACCGGGGAGCTGTTTTTT
CDR3aa: CASSHFPRDTGELFF
len: 15
v_gene: TRBV5-8
j_gene: TRBJ2-2
d_gene: -
abundance: few

CDR3nt: TGTGCCTGGAGTGGGCGGGCTGAAGCTTTCTTT
CDR3aa: CAWSGRAEAFF
len: 11
v_gene: TRBV30
j_gene: TRBJ1-1
d_gene: -
abundance: -

CDR3nt: TGTGCCAGTAGTCCCCCCCAGGGCCCAACCTACGAGCAGTACTTC
CDR3aa: CASSPPQGPTYEQYF
len: 15
v_gene: TRBV19
j_gene: TRBJ2-7
d_gene: -
abundance: -

CDR3nt: TGCGCCAGCAGCCAAGTGAGCAGGGACACTGAAGCTTTCTTT
CDR3aa: CASSQVSRDTEAFF
len: 14
v_gene: TRBV4-1
j_gene: TRBJ1-1
d_gene: -
abundance: -

CDR3nt: TGCGCCAGCAGCAGCCGGGATTCAACTAATGAAAAACTGTTTTTT
CDR3aa: CASSSRDSTNEKLFF
len: 15
v_gene: TRBV4-1
j_gene: TRBJ1-4
d_gene: -
abundance: -

CDR3nt: TGTGCCAGCAGCTTACTACGGGGGGGGAATGAGCAGTTCTTC
CDR3aa: CASSLLRGGNEQFF
len: 14
v_gene: TRBV7-2
j_gene: TRBJ2-1
d_gene: TRBD2
abundance: -

CDR3nt: TGTGCCAGTAGTCCCGAGGGATTTCTACTTGAAGCTTTCTTT
CDR3aa: CASSPEGFLLEAFF
len: 14
v_gene: TRBV19
j_gene: TRBJ1-1
d_gene: -
abundance: -

CDR3nt: TGTGCCAGCAGCCAAGATGACACCGGGACAGGGGAATGGGCCTACGAGCAGTACTTC
CDR3aa: CASSQDDTGTGEWAYEQYF
len: 19
v_gene: TRBV3-1/TRBV3-2
j_gene: TRBJ2-7
d_gene: TRBD1
abundance: -

CDR3nt: TGTGCCAGCAGTAGCGGGGGGGGAAGCTCCTACAATGAGCAGTTCTTC
CDR3aa: CASSSGGGSSYNEQFF
len: 16
v_gene: TRBV9
j_gene: TRBJ2-1
d_gene: TRBD2
abundance: once

CDR3nt: TGCGCCAGCAGTGAAGGAGGGTCGACAGAAGAAAAACTGTTTTTT
CDR3aa: CASSEGGSTEEKLFF
len: 15
v_gene: TRBV10-1
j_gene: TRBJ1-4
d_gene: -
abundance: -

CDR3nt: TGTGCCTGGAGCCGTGACTCCAACACTGAAGCTTTCTTT
CDR3aa: CAWSRDSNTEAFF
len: 13
v_gene: TRBV30
j_gene: TRBJ1-1
d_gene: -
abundance: -

CDR3nt: TGTGCCAGCAGCTTAACAGGGTTGGGCACCGGGGAGCTGTTTTTT
CDR3aa: CASSLTGLGTGELFF
len: 15
v_gene: TRBV7-9
j_gene: TRBJ2-2
d_gene: -
abundance: -

CDR3nt: TGTGCCAGCTCACCACAATACCCCCACGGGGGCACTGAAGCTTTCTTT
CDR3aa: CASSPQYPHGGTEAFF
len: 16
v_gene: TRBV18
j_gene: TRBJ1-1
d_gene: -
abundance: -

CDR3nt: TGTGCCAGCAGCTTGTACCGGGACAACGAGGACGATGAGCAGTTCTTC
CDR3aa: CASSLYRDNEDDEQFF
len: 16
v_gene: TRBV5-8
j_gene: TRBJ2-1
d_gene: -
abundance: once

CDR3nt: TGTGCCAACCTAGAACGCTCCTACGAGCAGTACTTC
CDR3aa: CANLERSYEQYF
len: 12
v_gene: TRBV6-5
j_gene: TRBJ2-7
d_gene: -
abundance: -